This T cell receptor beta chain was identified in a study of PD-1 blockade in classical Hodgkin lymphoma. Trimming removed 5 bases from V and 2 bases from J, with 16 bases in between. CDR1 and CDR2 (germline): SGDLS, YYNGEE. The CDR3 has 15 amino acids. All patients relapsed after autologous stem cell transplantation, and brentuximab vedotin exposure varied. Assay used: immunoSEQ multiplex PCR; TCRdb lists only in-frame clones, some missing. The profile covers 70,000 to 80,000 clones, with around 93% appearing a single time and approximately 8.2% taken by the ten largest. Whole-study findings and limits: Individuals initiating nivolumab under 1 year after ASCT were excluded. For complete responders, baseline diversity was comparable to that of newly diagnosed patients.

Comment on this clone: As yet, its antigen is unknown.

The chain uses TRBV9 and TRBJ2-5; weak D call: TRBD2 (6 bases). Sequenced here: peripheral blood mononuclear cells (PBMCs), sampled at baseline. The receptor's source is a human donor with classical Hodgkin lymphoma. The CDR3 is CASRIILAIQETQYF. CDR3 DNA: TGTGCCAGCAGAATAATTCTAGCGATACAAGAGACCCAGTACTTC.